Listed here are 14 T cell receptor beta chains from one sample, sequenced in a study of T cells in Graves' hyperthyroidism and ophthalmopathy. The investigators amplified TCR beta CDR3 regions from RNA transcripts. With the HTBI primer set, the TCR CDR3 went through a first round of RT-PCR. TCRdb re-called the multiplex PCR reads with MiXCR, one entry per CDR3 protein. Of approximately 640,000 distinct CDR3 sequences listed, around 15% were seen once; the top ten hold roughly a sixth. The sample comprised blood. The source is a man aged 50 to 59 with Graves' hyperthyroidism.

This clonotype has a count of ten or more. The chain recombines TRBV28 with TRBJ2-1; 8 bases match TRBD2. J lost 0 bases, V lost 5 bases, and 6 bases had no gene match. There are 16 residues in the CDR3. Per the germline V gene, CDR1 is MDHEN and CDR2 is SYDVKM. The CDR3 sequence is CASSPSSGNSYNEQFF. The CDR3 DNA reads TGTGCCAGCAGTCCTAGTAGCGGGAACTCCTACAATGAGCAGTTCTTC.

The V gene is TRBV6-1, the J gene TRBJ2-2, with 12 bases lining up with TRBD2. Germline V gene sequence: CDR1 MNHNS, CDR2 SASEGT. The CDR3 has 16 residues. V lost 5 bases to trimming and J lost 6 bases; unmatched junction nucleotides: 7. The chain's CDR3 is CASSPLAGGFPGELFF. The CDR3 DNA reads TGTGCCAGCAGTCCGCTAGCGGGAGGGTTCCCCGGGGAGCTGTTTTTT.

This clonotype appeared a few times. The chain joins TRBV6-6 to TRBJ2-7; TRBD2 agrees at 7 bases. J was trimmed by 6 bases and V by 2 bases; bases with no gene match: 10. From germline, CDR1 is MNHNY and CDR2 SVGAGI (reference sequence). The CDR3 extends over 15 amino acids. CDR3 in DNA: TGTGCCAGCAGTTACAGGCGGACTAGTACCGGCGAGCAGTACTTC. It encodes CASSYRRTSTGEQYF.

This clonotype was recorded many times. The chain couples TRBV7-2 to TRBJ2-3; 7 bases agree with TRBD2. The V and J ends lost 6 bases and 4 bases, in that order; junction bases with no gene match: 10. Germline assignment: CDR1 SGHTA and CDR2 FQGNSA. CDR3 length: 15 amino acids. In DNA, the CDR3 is TGTGCCAGCAGACATCGGCGGGGGAGGCCAGATACGCAGTATTTT. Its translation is CASRHRRGRPDTQYF. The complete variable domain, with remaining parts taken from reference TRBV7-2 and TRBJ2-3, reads GAGVSQSPSNKVTEKGKDVELRCDPISGHTALYWYRQSLGQGLEFLIYFQGNSAPDKSGLPSDRFSAERTGGSVSTLTIQRTQQEDSAVYLCASRHRRGRPDTQYFGPGTRLTVL.

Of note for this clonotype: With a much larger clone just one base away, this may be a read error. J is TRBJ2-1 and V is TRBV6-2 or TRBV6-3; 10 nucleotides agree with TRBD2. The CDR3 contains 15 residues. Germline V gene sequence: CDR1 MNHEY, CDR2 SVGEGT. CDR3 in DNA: TGTGCCAGCAGTTACGTAACTAGCGGGAAATATGAGCAGCTCTTC. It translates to CASSYVTSGKYEQLF.

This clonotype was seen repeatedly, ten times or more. CDR3 in amino acids: CASSPLGAGYTDTQYF. CDR3 bases: TGTGCCAGCAGTCCCCTGGGGGCGGGGTACACAGATACGCAGTATTTT. The genes are TRBV27 and TRBJ2-3; D is possibly TRBD1 or TRBD2 (6 bases each). CDR3 size: 16 residues. Germline lookup yields CDR1 MNHEY and CDR2 SMNVEV (reference sequence). Trimming shortened V by 5 bases and J by 2 bases, and 17 bases separated the two germline ends.

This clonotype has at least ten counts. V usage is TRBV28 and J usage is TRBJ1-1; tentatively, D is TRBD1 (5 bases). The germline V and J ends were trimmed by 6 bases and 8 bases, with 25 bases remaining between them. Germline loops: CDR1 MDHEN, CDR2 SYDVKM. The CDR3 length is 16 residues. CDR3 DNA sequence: TGTGCCAGCAGCTCTCCGACAGCTATCCTTAGTGCCGAAGCTTTCTTT. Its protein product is CASSSPTAILSAEAFF.

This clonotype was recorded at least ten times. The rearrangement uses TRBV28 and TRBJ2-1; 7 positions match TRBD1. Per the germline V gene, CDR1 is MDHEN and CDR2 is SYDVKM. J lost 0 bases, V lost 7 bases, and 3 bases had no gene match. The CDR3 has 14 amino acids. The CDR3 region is CASKGASSYNEQFF. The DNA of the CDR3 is TGTGCCAGCAAGGGGGCGAGCTCCTACAATGAGCAGTTCTTC.

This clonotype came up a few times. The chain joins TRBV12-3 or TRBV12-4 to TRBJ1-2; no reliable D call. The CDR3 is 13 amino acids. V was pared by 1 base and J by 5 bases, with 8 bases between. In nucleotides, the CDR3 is TGTGCCAGCAGTTTAGGGGCGGAGTATGGCTACACCTTC. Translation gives CASSLGAEYGYTF.

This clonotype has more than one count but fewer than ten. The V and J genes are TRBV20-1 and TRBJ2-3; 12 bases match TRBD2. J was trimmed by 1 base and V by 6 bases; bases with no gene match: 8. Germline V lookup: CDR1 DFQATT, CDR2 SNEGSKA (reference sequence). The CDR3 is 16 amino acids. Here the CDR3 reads CSATPGLAGRTDTQYF. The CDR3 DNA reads TGCAGTGCCACCCCGGGACTAGCGGGCCGCACAGATACGCAGTATTTT.

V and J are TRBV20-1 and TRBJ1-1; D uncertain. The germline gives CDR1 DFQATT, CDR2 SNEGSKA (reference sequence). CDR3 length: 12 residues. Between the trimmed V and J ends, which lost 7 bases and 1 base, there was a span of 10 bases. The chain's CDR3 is CSGLRENTEAFF. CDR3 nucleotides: TGCAGTGGGCTCCGGGAGAACACTGAAGCTTTCTTT.

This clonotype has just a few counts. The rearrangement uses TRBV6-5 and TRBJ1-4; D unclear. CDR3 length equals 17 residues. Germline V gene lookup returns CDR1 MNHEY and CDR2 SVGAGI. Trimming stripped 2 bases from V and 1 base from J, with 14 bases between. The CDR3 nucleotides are TGTGCCAGCAGTTACCCCGGGAGGCGGGGAACTAATGAAAAACTGTTTTTT. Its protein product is CASSYPGRRGTNEKLFF.

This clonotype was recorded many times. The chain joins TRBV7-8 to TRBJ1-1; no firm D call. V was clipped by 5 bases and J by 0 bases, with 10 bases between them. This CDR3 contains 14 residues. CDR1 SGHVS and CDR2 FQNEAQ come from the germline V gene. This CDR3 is CASSLIQMNTEAFF. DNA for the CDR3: TGTGCCAGCAGCCTAATACAAATGAACACTGAAGCTTTCTTT.

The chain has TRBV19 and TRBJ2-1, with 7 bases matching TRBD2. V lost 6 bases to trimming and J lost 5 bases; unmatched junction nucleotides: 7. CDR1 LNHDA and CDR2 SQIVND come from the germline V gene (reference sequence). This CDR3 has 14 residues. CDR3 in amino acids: CASSPREKNNEQFF. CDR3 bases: TGTGCCAGTAGCCCGCGGGAGAAGAACAATGAGCAGTTCTTC.